These 21 T cell receptor beta chains were all obtained from the same sample, sequenced in a study of T cells after yellow fever vaccination. One entry per CDR3 protein results from TCRdb running MiXCR on the 5' RACE reads. The sample includes fewer than 650,000 distinct CDR3 sequences, 21% of them seen just once. This specimen was PBMCs, taken about 20 days after the first yellow fever vaccination. The receptors stem from a man between 18 and 35 years old who received the YFV17D yellow fever vaccine.

With respect to this clonotype: Possible read error: a much larger clone is one base away. This chain connects TRBV7-2 to TRBJ2-1; no clear D. Germline V CDR1 and CDR2: SGHTA, FQGNSA. This CDR3 is 14 amino acids long. The CDR3 DNA is TGTGCCTGCAGCTCCAATCGCGGTGAAAATGAGCAGTTCTTC. It translates to CACSSNRGENEQFF.

V gene TRBV12-3 or TRBV12-4 combines with J gene TRBJ2-7, with D tentatively TRBD2 (5 bases). This CDR3 comprises 13 residues. The ends were cut back, 3 bases at V and 6 bases at J, with 12 bases in the middle. CDR3 nucleotide sequence: TGTGCCAGCAGTTTTGAGGAGGTCTCCGAGCAGTACGTC. Its translation is CASSFEEVSEQYV.

The chain couples TRBV12-3 or TRBV12-4 to TRBJ2-5, with 8 bases that match TRBD1. The CDR3 has 14 amino acids. V dropped 3 bases and J dropped 5; count of bases not matched to a gene: 5. CDR3 sequence reads: CASSLTGTGETQYF. CDR3 in DNA: TGTGCCAGCAGTTTGACCGGGACAGGTGAGACCCAGTACTTC.

This clonotype occurred a few times. V is TRBV20-1 and J is TRBJ2-5; 16 nucleotides align to TRBD2. CDR1 DFQATT and CDR2 SNEGSKA come from the germline V gene (reference sequence). This CDR3 has 17 amino acids. Unmatched junction bases numbered 9, after V lost 4 bases and J lost 4 bases. Here the CDR3 DNA reads TGCAGTGCTAAGGGACTAGCGGGGGGGCGTGTCTTAGAGACCCAGTACTTC. Encoded protein: CSAKGLAGGRVLETQYF.

A few counts support this clonotype. This chain uses TRBV12-3 or TRBV12-4 with TRBJ1-3; no clear D gene. The V end lost 3 bases, the J end lost 4 bases, and 10 bases lay between the germline ends. The CDR3 is made up of 14 amino acids. The CDR3 here is CASSFRRGGNTIYF. The CDR3 DNA reads TGTGCCAGCAGTTTTCGGAGAGGGGGAAACACCATATATTTT.

Only a few counts were recorded for this clonotype. The chain is built from TRBV7-3 and TRBJ2-3; D remains unclear. V shed 11 bases and J shed 2 bases, with 8 bases lying between them. The CDR3 runs to 11 residues. Germline assignment: CDR1 SGHTA and CDR2 FQGTGA. For the CDR3, the DNA is TGTGCCGCCCCCGTCACAGATACGCAGTATTTT. Translating it yields CAAPVTDTQYF.

In its sample, this clonotype was seen a few times. The chain recombines TRBV20-1 with TRBJ2-1; 10 bases map to TRBD2. CDR3 length equals 13 residues. CDR1 is DFQATT, CDR2 SNEGSKA, per germline (reference sequence). V was pared by 4 bases and J by 9 bases, with 6 bases of the junction left unmatched. CDR3 loop: CSANSGGDREQFF. DNA of the CDR3: TGCAGTGCTAACAGCGGGGGGGATCGTGAGCAGTTCTTC.

The J gene is TRBJ1-5, the V gene TRBV20-1, with 10 positions matching TRBD1. The V segment lost 5 bases and the J segment 4 bases; nucleotides outside the gene matches: 5. The CDR3 covers 14 residues. Germline CDR1 DFQATT, CDR2 SNEGSKA (reference sequence). The chain's CDR3 is CSALDRGSNQPQHF. The CDR3 DNA sequence: TGCAGTGCTCTGGACAGGGGGAGTAATCAGCCCCAGCATTTT.

This clonotype has only a few counts. V gene TRBV19 combines with J gene TRBJ1-5; D gene ambiguous. The CDR3 has 12 amino acids. The ends were cut back, 6 bases at V and 11 bases at J, with 14 bases in the middle. Germline V gene lookup returns CDR1 LNHDA and CDR2 SQIVND (reference sequence). CDR3 DNA: TGTGCCAGTAGCCCGAGCCGCAGGTCCCAGCATTTT. Translated, it gives CASSPSRRSQHF.

This clonotype was counted between two and nine times. The chain employs TRBV11-2 and TRBJ1-6; D ambiguous. The germline V gene encodes CDR1 SGHAT and CDR2 FQNNGV. CDR3 length: 12 amino acids. Trimming stripped 5 bases from V and 14 bases from J, with 13 bases between. The CDR3 sequence is CASSVSPLTLHF. DNA for the CDR3: TGTGCCAGCAGCGTATCTCCCTTGACCCTCCACTTT. The complete variable domain, with remaining parts taken from reference TRBV11-2 and TRBJ1-6, reads EAGVAQSPRYKIIEKRQSVAFWCNPISGHATLYWYQQILGQGPKLLIQFQNNGVVDDSQLPKDRFSAERLKGVDSTLKIQPAKLEDSAVYLCASSVSPLTLHFGNGTRLTVT.

V gene TRBV6-5 combines with J gene TRBJ1-2; D gene ambiguous. The CDR3 consists of 15 residues. V was trimmed by 4 bases and J by 4 bases, leaving 16 bases between them. Germline V lookup: CDR1 MNHEY, CDR2 SVGAGI. CDR3 region: CASSSYTTRGYGYTF. The CDR3 coding sequence is TGTGCCAGCAGTTCCTACACCACCCGGGGCTATGGCTACACCTTC.

This clonotype was counted between two and nine times. V gene TRBV5-1 combines with J gene TRBJ2-5; D may be TRBD1 or TRBD2 (5 bases each). The CDR3 is 14 residues long. Germline values: CDR1 SGHRS, CDR2 YFSETQ. The germline V and J ends were trimmed by 4 bases and 5 bases, with 15 bases remaining between them. CDR3 loop: CASSPGTRGETQYF. The CDR3, as DNA: TGCGCCAGCAGCCCCGGGACGAGAGGGGAGACCCAGTACTTC.

CDR3 sequence: CAISDLGGSYEQYF. CDR3 nucleotide sequence: TGTGCCATCAGTGATCTCGGGGGGTCCTACGAGCAGTACTTC. J is TRBJ2-7 and V is TRBV10-3; 7 bases fit TRBD2. The length of the CDR3 is 14 residues. Germline assignment: CDR1 ENHRY and CDR2 SYGVKD. V trimming: 3 bases; J trimming: 1 base; junction bases outside the gene matches: 3.

This clonotype was seen only a few times. Written as DNA, the CDR3 is TGCAGCCTAAGACAGGGGGCGCAGGGCTACACCTTC. Its protein product is CSLRQGAQGYTF. V gene TRBV29-1 combines with J gene TRBJ1-2; 10 nucleotides line up with TRBD1. Germline values: CDR1 SQVTM, CDR2 ANQGSEA. CDR3 length: 12 amino acids. V lost 8 bases, J lost 8 bases, and 8 bases stayed unmatched.

This clonotype was observed a handful of times. The V gene is TRBV29-1, the J gene TRBJ2-7; 9 bases agree with TRBD1. Germline V CDR1 and CDR2: SQVTM, ANQGSEA. The CDR3 sequence is 15 residues long. Trimming cost V 3 bases and J 3 bases; bases outside gene matches: 9. The DNA of the CDR3 is TGCAGCGTTGAGAAGGCGGACAGGGGTAACTACGAGCAGTACTTC. Its translation: CSVEKADRGNYEQYF.

The J gene is TRBJ2-1, the V gene TRBV6-2 or TRBV6-3; no reliable D call. This CDR3 has 12 residues. The germline V gene has CDR1 MNHEY and CDR2 SVGEGT. V was trimmed by 5 bases and J by 9 bases, leaving 11 bases between them. Written as DNA, the CDR3 is TGTGCCAGCAGTCCATCGGGCATTGAGCAGTTCTTC. This sequence encodes CASSPSGIEQFF.

The gene calls are TRBV7-9 and TRBJ2-3; D unresolved. Deletions cut 8 bases from V and 6 bases from J, with 12 bases between. CDR1 SEHNR and CDR2 FQNEAQ come from the germline V gene (reference sequence). The CDR3 loop spans 12 amino acids. The CDR3 region has the DNA TGTGCCAGCGCGACCCAGAGGGATACGCAGTATTTT. This codes for CASATQRDTQYF.

This clonotype was seen only a few times. The CDR3 is CLKSSYNEQFF. The CDR3 DNA reads as TGCTTAAAGAGCTCCTACAATGAGCAGTTCTTC. The chain employs TRBV20-1 and TRBJ2-1; no reliable D call. Per the germline V gene, CDR1 is DFQATT and CDR2 is SNEGSKA (reference sequence). The CDR3 is made up of 11 amino acids.

V gene TRBV3-1 combines with J gene TRBJ2-7; tentatively, D is TRBD1 (5 bases). This CDR3 contains 15 residues. V was pared by 4 bases and J by 0 bases, with 13 bases between. Germline assignment: CDR1 LGHDT and CDR2 YNNKEL (reference sequence). CDR3 in amino acids: CASSRKGELSYEQYF. As DNA, the CDR3 is TGTGCCAGCAGCCGGAAAGGGGAACTCTCCTACGAGCAGTACTTC.

In this sample, this clonotype turned up a few times. This chain links TRBV5-1 with TRBJ2-3, with D maybe TRBD1 (6 bases). Germline loops: CDR1 SGHRS, CDR2 YFSETQ. V lost 4 bases, J lost 1 base, and 13 bases lay in between. The CDR3 runs 15 residues. The CDR3 region has the DNA TGCGCCAGCAGCAGAACAGGGTTTGGCACAGATACGCAGTATTTT. Protein product: CASSRTGFGTDTQYF.

This clonotype was seen at least ten times. The chain has TRBV10-2 and TRBJ1-1; D unclear. Per the germline V gene, CDR1 is WSHSY and CDR2 is SAAADI. The length of the CDR3 is 12 residues. V lost 5 bases, J lost 0 bases, and 4 bases lay in between. The DNA for the CDR3 is TGCGCCAGCAGTTCAGTGAACACTGAAGCTTTCTTT. It is translated as CASSSVNTEAFF.